This T cell receptor (beta chain) was profiled in a study of T-cell reconstitution after alpha-beta-depleted transplantation in children. Study-wide results and caveats: T-cell numbers and diversity, one year after transplant, stemmed largely from T cells that were newly produced.

The TCRbeta library was prepared with unique molecular identifiers. TCRdb ran MiXCR on the PCR reads and lists one entry per CDR3 protein. This sample yields about 200,000 distinct CDR3 sequences, of which about 8.7% are seen a single time; 35% belongs to the top ten. This clonotype was counted at least ten times. What it binds is unknown. Sequencing used PBMCs, mostly from graft donor cells, obtained 360 days after TCRalphabeta/CD19-depleted stem cell transplant. This TCR derives from a male patient aged 2-10 years who had a stem cell transplant for acute myeloid leukemia, so the T cells may come from the graft donor.

The CDR3 nucleotides are TGCAGTGCTATTGCAGGGGGCAATCAGCCCCAGCATTTT. Protein sequence: CSAIAGGNQPQHF. The gene calls are TRBV20-1 and TRBJ1-5; perhaps TRBD1 as D (6 bases). Trimming stripped 4 bases from V and 2 bases from J, with 9 bases between. The CDR3 is 13 residues long. Germline assignment: CDR1 DFQATT and CDR2 SNEGSKA (reference sequence).